This record looks at one T cell receptor (beta chain) sequence and its context. Antigen: not known. The V and J ends lost 0 bases and 3 bases, in that order; junction bases with no gene match: 7. Germline CDR1 reads MNHEY; CDR2 reads SVGAGI. The CDR3 totals 16 residues. The data belong to a study of T cell repertoires in cytomegalovirus infection. As for the study in general: The authors relied on CMV epitopes, both recently identified HLA-C-restricted and well-studied HLA-B-restricted. A matching HLA type, together with CMV infection, was signaled by public TCR beta signatures.

Study results and limitations: People with CMV and the relevant HLA were identified by cumulative public TCR beta family frequency. In two of eight donors, the top clonotype was HLA-C-restricted CMV-specific.

TCRdb used MiXCR to reprocess the reads, holding one entry per CDR3 protein. The table shows 200,000 to 250,000 distinct CDR3 sequences, with around 40% occurring only once. The source material was CD8+ T cells from cultured PBMCs, sampled from culture after CMV antigen stimulation. This TCR was sampled from a human donor in good health (CMV status not recorded). Some clones in this sample may be carry-over from other donors' samples. The V gene is TRBV6-5, the J gene TRBJ1-1, with 7 positions matching TRBD1. The CDR3 DNA reads as TGTGCCAGCAGTTACTCAGGGGGCAGGGGGGACACTGAAGCTTTCTTT. Protein sequence: CASSYSGGRGDTEAFF.